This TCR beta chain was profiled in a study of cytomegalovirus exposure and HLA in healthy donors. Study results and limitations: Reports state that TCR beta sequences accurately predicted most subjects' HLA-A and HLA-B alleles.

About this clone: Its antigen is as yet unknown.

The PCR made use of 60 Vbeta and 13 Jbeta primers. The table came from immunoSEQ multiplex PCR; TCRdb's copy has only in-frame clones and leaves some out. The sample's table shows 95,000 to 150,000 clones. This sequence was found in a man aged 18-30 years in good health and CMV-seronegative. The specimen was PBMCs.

The CDR3 sequence is CASRMGQWTGELFF. As DNA, the CDR3 is TGTGCCAGCAGGATGGGACAGTGGACCGGGGAGCTGTTTTTT. V is TRBV5-6 and J is TRBJ2-2; 7 positions agree with TRBD1. The V gene end was trimmed by 5 bases and the J gene end by 5 bases; junction bases not matched to a gene: 6. Germline CDR1 and CDR2: SGHDT and YYEEEE. The CDR3 covers 14 residues. The full variable domain, completed using reference TRBV5-6 and TRBJ2-2, is DAGVTQSPTHLIKTRGQQVTLRCSPKSGHDTVSWYQQALGQGPQFIFQYYEEEERQRGNFPDRFSGHQFPNYSSELNVNALLLGDSALYLCASRMGQWTGELFFGEGSRLTVL.